The 29 T cell receptor beta chains reported below all come from one sample, sequenced in a study of T cell repertoires in cytomegalovirus infection. Each CDR3 protein is one row after TCRdb ran MiXCR on the reads. The sample records approximately 110,000 distinct CDR3 sequences, about 28% being singletons. Their recognized antigens are unknown. Sample: CD8+ T cells from cultured PBMCs, taken from culture after CMV antigen stimulation. The receptors were sampled from a human donor in good health (CMV status not recorded). Some clones in this sample may be carry-over from other donors' samples.

The gene calls are TRBV20-1 and TRBJ2-3; 7 positions agree with TRBD2. The germline V gene encodes CDR1 DFQATT and CDR2 SNEGSKA (reference sequence). The CDR3 runs 15 residues. After removal of 1 base from V and 5 bases from J, the junction contained 9 bases not matched to a gene. The CDR3 spells CSARGALADLDTQYF. The CDR3 nucleotides read TGCAGTGCTAGAGGGGCGCTAGCGGACCTAGATACGCAGTATTTT.

The gene calls are TRBV4-1 and TRBJ2-3; no clear D gene. This CDR3 has 11 amino acids. CDR1 is MGHRA and CDR2 is YSYEKL in the germline V gene. Deletions cut 1 base from V and 4 bases from J, with 0 bases between. The CDR3: CASSQADTQYF. The CDR3, as DNA: TGCGCCAGCAGCCAAGCAGATACGCAGTATTTT.

The chain uses TRBV10-3 and TRBJ1-2; possibly TRBD1 for D (6 bases). This CDR3 region has 13 residues. The germline V gene has CDR1 ENHRY and CDR2 SYGVKD. V was pared by 6 bases and J by 3 bases, with 11 bases between. Here the CDR3 DNA reads TGTGCCATCAGGGCAGGGGACGACTATGGCTACACCTTC. Amino acid sequence: CAIRAGDDYGYTF.

To note about this clonotype: One end of the junction fails to match germline, which may point to a read error. The V and J genes are TRBV2 and TRBJ2-7; D remains ambiguous. Germline CDR1 SNHLY, CDR2 FYNNEI. This CDR3 spans 14 amino acids. CDR3 coding DNA: TGTACCAGCAGTGGAGACGGGTTGTTGGACCAGCAGTACTTC. This encodes CTSSGDGLLDQQYF.

This clonotype has a handful of counts. The V call is TRBV3-1, the J call TRBJ1-5; the D is unclear. Germline V gene data show CDR1 as LGHDT and CDR2 as YNNKEL (reference sequence). The length of the CDR3 is 16 residues. The V end lost 1 base, the J end lost 5 bases, and 15 bases lay between the germline ends. This CDR3 is CASSQGRWRPDQPQHF. CDR3 in DNA: TGTGCCAGCAGCCAAGGGCGTTGGCGGCCAGATCAGCCCCAGCATTTT.

This clonotype was picked up many times. The V and J genes are TRBV7-7 and TRBJ2-7; D perhaps matches TRBD1 (10 bases). The CDR3 length is 17 residues. CDR1 SSHAT and CDR2 FNYEAQ come from the germline V gene (reference sequence). The V and J ends lost 5 bases and 3 bases respectively, with 23 bases between them. The CDR3 region has the DNA TGTGCCAGCAGCCCGGCGGGGGGGACAGGGGTTTACTACGAGCAGTACTTC. This codes for CASSPAGGTGVYYEQYF.

This clonotype was seen at least ten times. The J gene is TRBJ2-1, the V gene TRBV7-9; maybe TRBD2 (5 bases). Trimming cost V 5 bases and J 3 bases, with 14 bases left between them. Germline V gene data show CDR1 as SEHNR and CDR2 as FQNEAQ (reference sequence). The CDR3 loop spans 15 amino acids. CDR3 loop: CASSAPGSNYNEQFF. The CDR3 DNA reads as TGTGCCAGCAGCGCCCCGGGGTCCAACTACAATGAGCAGTTCTTC.

The chain joins TRBV11-3 to TRBJ2-5; TRBD2 agrees at 7 bases. Trimming at V came to 4 bases and at J to 1 base, leaving 9 bases not matched to a gene. The CDR3 totals 16 residues. Per germline, CDR1 SGHNT and CDR2 YENEEA. CDR3 bases: TGTGCCAGCAGCTCCAGAGCGGCTAGCGGCCAAGAGACCCAGTACTTC. It specifies CASSSRAASGQETQYF.

The V and J genes are TRBV12-3 or TRBV12-4 and TRBJ1-1; D is unclear. V lost 1 base and J 1 base, leaving 10 bases between the germline ends. CDR3 length equals 15 residues. The CDR3 here is CASSLVRLPNTEAFF. DNA for the CDR3: TGTGCCAGCAGTTTAGTCAGATTACCGAACACTGAAGCTTTCTTT.

The chain employs TRBV19 and TRBJ2-2; TRBD2 matches 9 bases. V lost 4 bases and J lost 4; bases outside the gene matches: 10. Germline loops: CDR1 LNHDA, CDR2 SQIVND (reference sequence). The CDR3 is 17 amino acids. The CDR3 coding sequence is TGTGCCAGTAGTAGCCGCTCTAGCGGGGTCGGCACCGGGGAGCTGTTTTTT. Translating it yields CASSSRSSGVGTGELFF.

The chain joins TRBV19 to TRBJ1-5; D ambiguous. Per germline, CDR1 LNHDA and CDR2 SQIVND (reference sequence). Trimming took 0 bases from V and 0 from J, leaving 6 bases between them. This CDR3 is 15 amino acids long. CDR3 sequence: CASSIDGHSNQPQHF. CDR3 in DNA: TGTGCCAGTAGTATAGACGGGCATAGCAATCAGCCCCAGCATTTT.

The gene calls are TRBV12-3 or TRBV12-4 and TRBJ1-5, with TRBD1 identical over 7 bases. This CDR3 has 14 residues. Trimming removed 4 bases from V and 4 bases from J; junction bases left unmatched: 4. The CDR3 region has the DNA TGTGCCAGCAGTTCGACAGGGTTGAATCAGCCCCAGCATTTT. Its translation: CASSSTGLNQPQHF.

This sequence joins TRBV7-9 and TRBJ1-2; D is perhaps TRBD1 (5 bases). Per the germline V gene, CDR1 is SEHNR and CDR2 is FQNEAQ (reference sequence). Trimming cost V 11 bases and J 4 bases, with 26 bases left between them. This CDR3 comprises 16 residues. CDR3 DNA sequence: TGTGCCGCCAGCCAGTCGGGACGAACGACTTTCTATGGCTACACCTTC. Encoded protein: CAASQSGRTTFYGYTF.

The V gene is TRBV19, the J gene TRBJ2-1; TRBD2 aligns across 9 bases. Germline values: CDR1 LNHDA, CDR2 SQIVND (reference sequence). The length of the CDR3 is 15 residues. J lost 3 bases, V lost 8 bases, and 8 bases had no gene match. The chain's CDR3 is CASVISGGNYNEQFF. In DNA form, the CDR3 reads TGTGCCAGTGTAATCAGCGGGGGGAACTACAATGAGCAGTTCTTC.

This sequence joins TRBV12-3 or TRBV12-4 and TRBJ2-5; 10 bases are shared with TRBD2. The CDR3 runs to 13 residues. V trimming: 6 bases; J trimming: 2 bases; junction bases outside the gene matches: 0. DNA for the CDR3: TGTGCCAGCAGAGCGGGGGGGCAAGAGACCCAGTACTTC. Protein sequence: CASRAGGQETQYF.

This chain connects TRBV3-1 to TRBJ2-5; D might be TRBD1 or TRBD2, each matching 5 bases. CDR3 length: 16 residues. Per germline, CDR1 LGHDT and CDR2 YNNKEL (reference sequence). Trimming took 0 bases from V and 5 from J, leaving 16 bases between them. The CDR3 is CASSQEVTGARETQYF. CDR3 coding DNA: TGTGCCAGCAGCCAAGAGGTAACCGGGGCGCGGGAGACCCAGTACTTC.

Here the CDR3 DNA reads TGTGCCAGCAGCTTCCCCGGGAGAATCGGGGAGAACACTGAAGCTTTCTTT. This sequence encodes CASSFPGRIGENTEAFF. The chain is built from TRBV7-9 and TRBJ1-1; D is unresolved. With 3 bases removed from V and 1 base from J, the gap between germline ends came to 18 bases. The CDR3 spans 17 residues. CDR1 is SEHNR and CDR2 is FQNEAQ in the germline V gene (reference sequence).

V is TRBV9 and J is TRBJ2-2, with no clear D. Germline V CDR1 and CDR2: SGDLS, YYNGEE. This CDR3 comprises 14 residues. The germline V and J ends were trimmed by 6 bases and 0 bases, with 9 bases remaining between them. CDR3 DNA sequence: TGTGCCAGCAACGACCGTTCGAACACCGGGGAGCTGTTTTTT. Its translation is CASNDRSNTGELFF.

The rearrangement uses TRBV27 and TRBJ2-7; 9 nucleotides line up with TRBD1. The CDR3 has 14 amino acids. V was pared by 2 bases and J by 5 bases, with 4 bases of the junction left unmatched. Germline V gene data show CDR1 as MNHEY and CDR2 as SMNVEV (reference sequence). The CDR3 sequence is CASSLAGTGNEQYF. For the CDR3, the DNA is TGTGCCAGCAGTTTAGCCGGGACAGGGAACGAGCAGTACTTC.

The chain couples TRBV4-1 to TRBJ2-3; 13 nucleotides align to TRBD2. This CDR3 is 13 amino acids long. The V segment lost 5 bases and the J segment 14 bases; nucleotides outside the gene matches: 7. Looked up from germline, CDR1 is MGHRA and CDR2 is YSYEKL. The CDR3 spells CASSKLAGGGMYF. The CDR3 DNA reads TGCGCCAGCAGCAAACTAGCGGGGGGGGGTATGTATTTT.

This clonotype was observed many times. V and J are TRBV12-3 or TRBV12-4 and TRBJ1-1; no definite D call. This CDR3 has 12 residues. Between the trimmed V and J ends, which lost 3 bases and 1 base, there was a span of 3 bases. The CDR3: CASSFWNTEAFF. CDR3 coding DNA: TGTGCCAGCAGTTTCTGGAACACTGAAGCTTTCTTT.

J is TRBJ2-3 and V is TRBV9; the match to TRBD2 covers 9 bases. V shed 3 bases and J 6 bases; nucleotides not matched to a gene: 5. CDR3 length: 14 residues. Germline values: CDR1 SGDLS, CDR2 YYNGEE. CDR3 protein: CASSGAGGGDTQYF. As DNA, the CDR3 is TGTGCCAGCAGCGGAGCGGGGGGAGGGGATACGCAGTATTTT. Drawing the rest from reference TRBV9 and TRBJ2-3, the complete variable domain is DSGVTQTPKHLITATGQRVTLRCSPRSGDLSVYWYQQSLDQGLQFLIQYYNGEERAKGNILERFSAQQFPDLHSELNLSSLELGDSALYFCASSGAGGGDTQYFGPGTRLTVL.

This clonotype was found a few times. This chain joins TRBV2 and TRBJ2-7; D is uncertain. The CDR3 totals 12 residues. V dropped 6 bases and J dropped 6 bases, with 12 bases sitting between them. Germline values: CDR1 SNHLY, CDR2 FYNNEI. The CDR3 DNA reads TGTGCCAGCAGCGACATCATGACCGAGCAGTACTTC. It encodes CASSDIMTEQYF.

In this sample, this clonotype turned up a few times. The chain uses TRBV7-9 and TRBJ2-7, with D possibly called TRBD1 or TRBD2 (6 bases each). V lost 6 bases and J 4 bases, leaving 19 bases between the germline ends. The V gene's germline CDR1 is SEHNR and CDR2 FQNEAQ (reference sequence). The CDR3 sequence is 15 residues long. CDR3 region: CASSSRLGGDYEQYF. CDR3 nucleotide sequence: TGTGCCAGCAGTTCCAGGTTGGGGGGCGATTACGAGCAGTACTTC.

This clonotype came up a few times. The junction does not match germline at one end; this may be a read error. J is TRBJ2-7 and V is TRBV6-1, with 7 nucleotides matching TRBD1. The CDR3 contains 14 residues. Germline V gene lookup returns CDR1 MNHNS and CDR2 SASEGT. The CDR3 DNA reads TGTGCCAGCAGTGAAGGGGTTGCCAGACAGGGTTGGAACTTC. This codes for CASSEGVARQGWNF.

This clonotype was found many times. This CDR3 reads CASSRSLAVYNEQFF. The DNA of the CDR3 is TGTGCCAGCAGCCGAAGCCTAGCGGTCTACAATGAGCAGTTCTTC. This sequence joins TRBV7-3 and TRBJ2-1; 7 bases match TRBD2. CDR1 is SGHTA, CDR2 FQGTGA, per germline. The CDR3 loop spans 15 amino acids. V lost 5 bases to trimming and J lost 3 bases; unmatched junction nucleotides: 7. The full variable domain, with the rest looked up from reference TRBV7-3 and TRBJ2-1, is GAGVSQTPSNKVTEKGKYVELRCDPISGHTALYWYRQSLGQGPEFLIYFQGTGAADDSGLPNDRFFAVRPEGSVSTLKIQRTERGDSAVYLCASSRSLAVYNEQFFGPGTRLTVL.

Many counts were recorded for this clonotype. The chain combines TRBV7-8 with TRBJ2-1, with D perhaps given as TRBD1 or TRBD2 (5 bases each). Germline V CDR1 and CDR2: SGHVS, FQNEAQ. The CDR3 has 15 residues. The V gene lost 1 base and the J gene lost 9 bases, with 16 bases spanning the gap. CDR3: CASSLVSREWGEQFF. The CDR3 DNA is TGTGCCAGCAGCTTAGTGTCCAGGGAGTGGGGTGAGCAGTTCTTC.

The chain employs TRBV15 and TRBJ2-2; D ambiguous. V was trimmed by 0 bases and J by 4 bases, leaving 6 bases between them. CDR3 length: 14 residues. Germline V gene lookup returns CDR1 LNHNV and CDR2 YYDKDF (reference sequence). The CDR3 DNA reads as TGTGCCACCAGCAGAGATCCGGCCACCGGGGAGCTGTTTTTT. Its protein is CATSRDPATGELFF. The complete variable domain, with remaining parts taken from reference TRBV15 and TRBJ2-2, reads DAMVIQNPRYQVTQFGKPVTLSCSQTLNHNVMYWYQQKSSQAPKLLFHYYDKDFNNEADTPDNFQSRRPNTSFCFLDIRSPGLGDTAMYLCATSRDPATGELFFGEGSRLTVL.

The genes are TRBV7-9 and TRBJ2-7; tentatively, D is TRBD1 (6 bases). CDR1 is SEHNR, CDR2 FQNEAQ, per germline (reference sequence). V shed 3 bases and J shed 4 bases, with 7 bases lying between them. The CDR3 has 12 residues. CDR3 nucleotides: TGTGCCAGCAGCTTGACAGGTTACGAGCAGTACTTC. Translating gives CASSLTGYEQYF.